This TCR beta chain was obtained from a study of Tregs in tolerant kidney transplant recipients. As regards this clone: The target antigen is unknown.

Study-level results: Expanding Tregs on activated donor B cells appeared to best identify donor-specific TCRbeta clones.

Measured with immunoSEQ multiplex PCR; TCRdb has only the in-frame clones, and not every one. The table shows approximately 260,000 clones, with about 80% occurring only once. Germline V CDR1 and CDR2: GTSNPN, SVGIG (reference sequence). The CDR3 sequence is 15 residues long. The junction had 14 bases not matched to a gene; V was cut back by 0 bases and J by 11 bases. Unstimulated Tregs (CD4+CD25+CD127-) and CD4+CD25- non-Tregs were sorted from PBMCs. This receptor was identified in a human donor in good health. The sequencing sample was made of CD4+ T cells from blood. The gene calls are TRBV30 and TRBJ1-1, with 8 nucleotides matching TRBD1. The CDR3 is CAWSVTGGFSLRAFF. CDR3 nucleotide sequence: TGTGCCTGGAGTGTAACAGGGGGTTTCTCCCTTCGGGCTTTCTTT.